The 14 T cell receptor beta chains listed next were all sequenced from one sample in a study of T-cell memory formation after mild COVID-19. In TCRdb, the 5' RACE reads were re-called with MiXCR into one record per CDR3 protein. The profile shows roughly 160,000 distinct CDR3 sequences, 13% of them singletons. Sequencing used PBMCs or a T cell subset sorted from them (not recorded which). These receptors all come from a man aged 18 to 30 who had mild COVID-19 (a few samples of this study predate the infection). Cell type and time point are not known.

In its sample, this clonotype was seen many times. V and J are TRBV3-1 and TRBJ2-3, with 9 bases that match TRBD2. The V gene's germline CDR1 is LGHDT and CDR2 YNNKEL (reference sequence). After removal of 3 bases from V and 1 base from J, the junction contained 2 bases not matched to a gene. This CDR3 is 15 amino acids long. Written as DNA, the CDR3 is TGTGCCAGCAGCCACTCTAGCGGGGGCACAGATACGCAGTATTTT. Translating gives CASSHSSGGTDTQYF.

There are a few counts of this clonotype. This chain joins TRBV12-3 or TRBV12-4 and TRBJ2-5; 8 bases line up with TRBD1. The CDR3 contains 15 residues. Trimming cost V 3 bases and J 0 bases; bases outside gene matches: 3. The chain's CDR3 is CASSFWTGYQETQYF. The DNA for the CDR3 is TGTGCCAGCAGTTTCTGGACAGGGTACCAAGAGACCCAGTACTTC.

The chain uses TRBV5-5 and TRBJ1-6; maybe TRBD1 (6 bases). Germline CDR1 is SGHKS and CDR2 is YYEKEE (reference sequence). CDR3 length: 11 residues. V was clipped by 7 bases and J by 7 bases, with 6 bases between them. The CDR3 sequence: CASGQNSPLHF. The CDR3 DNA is TGTGCCAGCGGACAGAATTCACCCCTCCACTTT.

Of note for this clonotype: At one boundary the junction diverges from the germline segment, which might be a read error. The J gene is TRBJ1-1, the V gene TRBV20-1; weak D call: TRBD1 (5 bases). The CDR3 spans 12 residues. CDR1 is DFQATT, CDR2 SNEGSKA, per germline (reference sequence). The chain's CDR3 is CSAGDRNTEAFF. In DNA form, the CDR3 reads TGCAGTGCTGGAGACAGGAACACTGAAGCTTTCTTT.

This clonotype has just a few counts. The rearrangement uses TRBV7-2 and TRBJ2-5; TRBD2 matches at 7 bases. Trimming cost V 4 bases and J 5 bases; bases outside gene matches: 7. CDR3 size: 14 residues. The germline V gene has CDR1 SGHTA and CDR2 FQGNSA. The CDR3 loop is CASSYQAGRETQYF. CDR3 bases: TGTGCCAGCAGCTACCAAGCGGGGCGGGAGACCCAGTACTTC.

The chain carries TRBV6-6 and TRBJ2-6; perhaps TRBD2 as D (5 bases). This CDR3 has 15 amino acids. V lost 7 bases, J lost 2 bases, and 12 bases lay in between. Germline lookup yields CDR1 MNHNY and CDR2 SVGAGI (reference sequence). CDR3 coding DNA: TGTGCCAGCACGCACTTGAGGGCTGGGGCCAACGTCCTGACTTTC. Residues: CASTHLRAGANVLTF.

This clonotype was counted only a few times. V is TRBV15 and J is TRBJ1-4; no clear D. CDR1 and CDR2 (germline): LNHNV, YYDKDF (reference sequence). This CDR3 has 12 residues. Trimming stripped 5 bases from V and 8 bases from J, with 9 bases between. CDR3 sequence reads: CATSQPEEKLFF. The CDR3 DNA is TGTGCCACCAGCCAGCCGGAGGAAAAACTGTTTTTT.

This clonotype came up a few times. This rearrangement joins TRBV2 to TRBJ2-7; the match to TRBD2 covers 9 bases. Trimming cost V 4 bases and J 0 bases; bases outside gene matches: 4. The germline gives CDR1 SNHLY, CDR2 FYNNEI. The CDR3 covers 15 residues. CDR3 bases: TGTGCCAGCAGTGCCCTAGCGGGGACCTCCTACGAGCAGTACTTC. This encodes CASSALAGTSYEQYF.

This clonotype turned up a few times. This CDR3 is CASSEGQTTGELFF. CDR3 bases: TGCGCCAGCAGCGAGGGACAGACCACCGGGGAGCTGTTTTTT. The V and J genes are TRBV5-1 and TRBJ2-2, with 7 bases fitting TRBD1. V dropped 4 bases and J dropped 4; count of bases not matched to a gene: 4. The germline gives CDR1 SGHRS, CDR2 YFSETQ. This CDR3 has 14 residues.

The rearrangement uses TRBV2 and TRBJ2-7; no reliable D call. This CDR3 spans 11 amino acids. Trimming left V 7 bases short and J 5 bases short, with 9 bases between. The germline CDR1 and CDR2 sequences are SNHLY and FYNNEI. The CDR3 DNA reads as TGTGCCAGCACCCTCGACCACGAGCAGTACTTC. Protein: CASTLDHEQYF.

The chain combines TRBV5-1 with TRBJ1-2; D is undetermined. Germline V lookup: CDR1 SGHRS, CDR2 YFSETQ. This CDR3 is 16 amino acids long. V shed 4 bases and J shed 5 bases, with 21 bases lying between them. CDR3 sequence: CASSLGLGRQKYGYTF. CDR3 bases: TGCGCCAGCAGCCTCGGACTCGGACGCCAGAAATATGGCTACACCTTC.

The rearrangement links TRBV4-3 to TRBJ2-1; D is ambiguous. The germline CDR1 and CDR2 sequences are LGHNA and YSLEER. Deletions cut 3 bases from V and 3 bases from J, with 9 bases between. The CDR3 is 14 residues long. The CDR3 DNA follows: TGCGCCAGCAGCCAGTGGATAGGCTACAATGAGCAGTTCTTC. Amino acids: CASSQWIGYNEQFF.

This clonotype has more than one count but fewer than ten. The CDR3 region is CASSPGDRVAGELFF. CDR3 DNA sequence: TGTGCCAGCAGCCCTGGGGACAGGGTGGCTGGGGAGCTGTTTTTT. The rearrangement links TRBV7-2 to TRBJ2-2, with 9 bases identical to TRBD1. Germline lookup yields CDR1 SGHTA and CDR2 FQGNSA. The trim removed 5 bases at V and 8 bases at J, leaving 9 bases unmatched. The CDR3 runs 15 residues.

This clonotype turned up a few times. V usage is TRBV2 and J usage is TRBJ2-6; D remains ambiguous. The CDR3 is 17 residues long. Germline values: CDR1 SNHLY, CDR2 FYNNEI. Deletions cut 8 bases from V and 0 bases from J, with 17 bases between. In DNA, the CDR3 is TGTGCCAGCCGCGGTGGCGAAGGCTCCTCTGGGGCCAACGTCCTGACTTTC. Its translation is CASRGGEGSSGANVLTF.